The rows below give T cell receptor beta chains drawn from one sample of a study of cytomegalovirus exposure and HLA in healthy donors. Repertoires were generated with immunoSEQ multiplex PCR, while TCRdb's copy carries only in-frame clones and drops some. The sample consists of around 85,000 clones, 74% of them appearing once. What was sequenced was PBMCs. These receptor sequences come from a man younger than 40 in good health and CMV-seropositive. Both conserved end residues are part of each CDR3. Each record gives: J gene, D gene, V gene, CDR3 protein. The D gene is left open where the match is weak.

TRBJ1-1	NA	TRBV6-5	CASSSSPDRPNTEAFF
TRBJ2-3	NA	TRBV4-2	CASSQEMRAFDLTDTQYF
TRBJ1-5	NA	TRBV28	CASSSPAGEGRIKPGHQPQHF
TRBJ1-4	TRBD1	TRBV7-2	CASSLAGGTGTKLFF
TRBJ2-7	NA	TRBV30	CACKGLTSYEQYF
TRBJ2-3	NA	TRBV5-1	CASSLVGGGPGDTQYF
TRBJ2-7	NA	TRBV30	CAWYPQADEQYF
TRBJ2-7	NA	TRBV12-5	CASGLIPDTTYEQYF
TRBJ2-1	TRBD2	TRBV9	CASSVAGTSEGEQFF
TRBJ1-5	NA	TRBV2	CASRKGDRNQPQHF
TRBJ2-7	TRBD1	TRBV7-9	CASSLIGTGGYEQYF
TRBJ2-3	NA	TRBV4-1	CASSQYGAGTDTQYF
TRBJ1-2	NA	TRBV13	CASSLVSRTANYGYTF
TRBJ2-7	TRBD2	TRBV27	CASSQDRTSFYEQYF
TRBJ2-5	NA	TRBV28	CASSLPKGPLETQYF
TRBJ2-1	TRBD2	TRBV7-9	CASTVTRLAGDNEQFF
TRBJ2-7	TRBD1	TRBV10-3	CAIESQGELNEQYF
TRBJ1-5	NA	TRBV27	CASSFDSDQPQNF
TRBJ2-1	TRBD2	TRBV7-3	CASSMDTGTSAYNEQFF
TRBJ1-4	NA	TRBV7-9	CASSGGVEKLFF
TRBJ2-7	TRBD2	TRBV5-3	CARSPRAGRRAGGRYEQYF
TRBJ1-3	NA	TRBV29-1	CSARGPGLGNTIYF
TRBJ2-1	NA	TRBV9	CASSPQQGNEQFF
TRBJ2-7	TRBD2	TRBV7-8	CASAQRGGLREQYF
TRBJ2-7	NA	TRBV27	CASSLTGSSYEQYF
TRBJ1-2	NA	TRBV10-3	CAISPRDMPYGYTF
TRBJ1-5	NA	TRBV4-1	CASSQDGGRSNQPQHF
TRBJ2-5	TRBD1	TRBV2	CASSAGQGQETQYF
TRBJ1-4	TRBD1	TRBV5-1	CASSLPQGGKEKLFF
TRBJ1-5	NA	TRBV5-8	CASSLARARNQPQHF
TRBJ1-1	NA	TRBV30	CAWTVAGRTEAFF
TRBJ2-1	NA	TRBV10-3	CAISDPERNEQFF
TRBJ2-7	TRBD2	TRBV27	CASPPGGGASEQYF
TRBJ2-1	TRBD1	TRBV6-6	CASSPTGGDEQFF
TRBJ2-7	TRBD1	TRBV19	CASSISTGEGASYEQYF
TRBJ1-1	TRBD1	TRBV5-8	CASSLGDRAYTEAFF
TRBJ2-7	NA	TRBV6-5	CASSYSVSSYEQYF
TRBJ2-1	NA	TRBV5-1	CASSSGLAPSSYNEQFF
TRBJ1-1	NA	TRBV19	CASSIGRNTEAFF
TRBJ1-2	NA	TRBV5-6	CASSFPATDHYGYTF
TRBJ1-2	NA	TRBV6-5	CASSYRGGHGGYTF
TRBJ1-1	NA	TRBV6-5	CASRKSLNTEAFF
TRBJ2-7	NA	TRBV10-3	CAISVPRRELTYEQYF
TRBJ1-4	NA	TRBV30	CAWSPPRGAATNEKLFF
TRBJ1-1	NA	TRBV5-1	CASSFQSAPNTEAFF
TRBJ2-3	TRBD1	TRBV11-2	CASSLTGHTDTQYF
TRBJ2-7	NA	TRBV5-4	CASSFGRGYYEQYF
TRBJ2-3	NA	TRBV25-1	CASSEFGSPPDTQYF
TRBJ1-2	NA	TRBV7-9	CASSLFEDSYGYTF
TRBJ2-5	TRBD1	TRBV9	CASSPRDSQEVETQYF
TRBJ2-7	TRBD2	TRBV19	CASSTQRDTYEQYF
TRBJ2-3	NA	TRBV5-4	CASSYSTGSAEDTQYF